The sequence of this T cell receptor (beta chain) was determined in a study of T cell repertoires in cytomegalovirus infection. Study as a whole: From public TCR beta signatures came an indication of both CMV infection and matching HLA type. General study findings and limits: HLA-C-restricted CMV clonotypes gave the most frequent clonotype in two of eight donors.

Germline values: CDR1 SGHVS, CDR2 FNYEAQ. The CDR3 is 13 residues long. Trimming took off 5 bases at V and 1 base at J, with 9 bases between the two ends. For this clonotype: Antigen unknown.

TCRdb reprocessed the reads via MiXCR and lists one record per CDR3 protein. The profile shows 80,000 or so distinct CDR3 sequences, around 42% of them singletons. V usage is TRBV7-6 and J usage is TRBJ2-7; D call uncertain. This material consisted of CD8+ T cells from cultured PBMCs, taken from culture after CMV antigen stimulation. This clonotype originated in a human donor in good health (CMV status not recorded). Some clones in this sample may be carry-over from other donors' samples. CDR3 in amino acids: CASSPVGSYEQYF. The CDR3 DNA reads TGTGCCAGCAGCCCCGTCGGGTCCTACGAGCAGTACTTC. Full variable domain (rest looked up from reference TRBV7-6 and TRBJ2-7): GAGVSQSPRYKVTKRGQDVALRCDPISGHVSLYWYRQALGQGPEFLTYFNYEAQQDKSGLPNDRFSAERPEGSISTLTIQRTEQRDSAMYRCASSPVGSYEQYFGPGTRLTVT.